The entry that follows covers one T cell receptor (beta chain) sequence. CDR1 is LNHDA, CDR2 SQIVND, per germline (reference sequence). The CDR3 has 13 amino acids. V was cut by 4 bases and J by 5 bases, with 11 bases left in between. From RNA transcripts, TCR beta CDR3 regions were amplified. Using the HTBI primer set, a first-round RT-PCR was run on the TCR CDR3. TCRdb independently ran MiXCR on the multiplex PCR reads; one entry per CDR3 protein. This table has 700,000 to 950,000 distinct CDR3 sequences, 30% to 40% appearing once. This sample is drawn from a study of T cells in Graves' hyperthyroidism and ophthalmopathy. Study-level information: Upon initial diagnosis and before any treatment, peripheral blood was collected.

Diagnosing involved the use of clinical symptoms, serum thyroxine and TRAb, thyroid ultrasound and orbital computed tomography. Roughly 9.1 ml of fresh peripheral blood supplied the PBMCs. V and J are TRBV19 and TRBJ2-5; D gene unclear. Material: blood. The source is a middle-aged woman with Graves' hyperthyroidism. The CDR3 region has the DNA TGTGCCAGTAGTACAGGTCAAGTGGAGACCCAGTACTTC. It translates to CASSTGQVETQYF.